This T cell receptor beta chain was sequenced for a study of monozygotic twins with inflammatory bowel disease. Addition of UMIs with a 6-nucleotide sample barcode was achieved by template switching. TCRdb re-called the 5' RACE reads and catalogs CDR3 proteins one per entry, DNA excluded. Its table lists 90,000 to 110,000 distinct CDR3 sequences. The CDR3 sequence is 13 residues long. Germline V lookup: CDR1 SGHDT, CDR2 YYEEEE. This clonotype originated in a human donor with ulcerative colitis or Crohn's disease, or a healthy co-twin of an affected twin (not recorded which). The V and J genes are TRBV5-6 and TRBJ1-3. Material: blood. CDR3 sequence: CASSQLRGTSIYF.